Below, one T cell receptor (beta chain) is given with its context. Its specificity is unknown. The CDR3 consists of 16 residues. These data are taken from a study of STAT5B mutations in CD4+ large granular lymphocyte leukemia. Broader study findings: TRBV06-family usage was enriched in top patient clones (8/27) versus controls (2/35).

The protocol was immunoSEQ multiplex PCR, while the TCRdb copy is restricted to in-frame clones and leaves out a portion. The table includes about 40,000 clones, 84% detected once. The source of this sequence is a human donor in good health. Input material: CD4+ T cells from blood buffy coats. This chain uses TRBV21-1 with TRBJ2-1; the DNA was not compared with TRBD2, the D call given in the table. TRBV21-1 is a pseudogene segment. CDR3 DNA sequence: TGTGCCAGCAGCAAAGCTGCGGTCTCCTCGGACAATGAGCAGTTCTTC. It yields the protein CASSKAAVSSDNEQFF.